This T cell receptor (beta chain) was sequenced during a study of blood T cell repertoires in COVID-19 (dated by TCRdb to about 2020). For context, the study as a whole: Samples covering the acute and convalescent phases of COVID-19 were provided by collaborators in the United States, Italy and Spain. The prospective study material was composed of cDNA or gDNA derived from T cells, B-cell-depleted T cells, or PBMCs. Deeply sampled blood TCRbeta repertoires from subjects exposed to, actively infected with, or recovered from COVID-19 were included in the dataset. The repertoires were released in a freely available public database intended as a resource for research on the immune response to SARS-CoV-2. The samples were drawn from two sources: the first 160 participants of the ongoing ImmuneRACE study, and 1,000 to 1,500 subjects contributed by 6 global collaborators. The sample metadata nearly always contained a de-identified subject ID, COVID-19 status, age in years and sex. Where available, HLA class I and class II types were obtained from metadata supplied by the sample provider rather than from assay-based typing.

CDR3 length: 15 amino acids, cysteine to phenylalanine. Only the CDR3 DNA is retained, 45 bases long and in frame from the first base. CDR1 and CDR2 are drawn from the germline V gene: SNHLY, FYNNEI. V gives up 6 bases and J gives up 4 bases, and the segment between their germline ends measures 13 bases. Whole blood was collected in K2EDTA tubes by collaborating institutions according to the institutions' own protocols. For TCRbeta analysis, collaborators shipped samples as frozen whole blood, isolated PBMCs, or DNA extracted from either of those sample types. General study outcomes and caveats: The amount of clinical and demographic metadata varied by source and participant and was provided uncurated.

Details on this clone: Its antigen is not yet known. Base qualities are not provided; no much larger clone lies one nucleotide away.

The immunoSEQ Assay, a bias-controlled multiplex PCR, was used to amplify TCRbeta CDR3 regions from genomic DNA. As for the original processing: Within the assay, amplification of reference gene primers was used to estimate how many nucleated cells each sample contained. To quantify the absolute abundance of each unique TCRbeta CDR3 rearrangement, sequence reads were collapsed and filtered. Productive Simpson clonality was computed per sample as the square root of Simpson's diversity index over productive rearrangements. The table comes from immuneACCESS by way of TCRdb, which keeps in-frame sequences with V and J called. Part of the clones is missing from these tables; in studies checked, under half for an unresolved V gene and the rest for unknown reasons. That table furnishes V, J and clone size, whereas the DNA furnished D and trimming. The sample includes some 96,000 clones, with more than 75% observed a single time. The ten most abundant clones make up 9.5% to 15% of the sample.

The sequencing input was peripheral blood. The chain is encoded by TRBV2 joined to TRBJ2-6; the D gene cannot be named for sure. This receptor was identified in a human donor in a cohort sampled during active COVID-19. The nucleotides read TGTGCCAGCAGCCTTACAGCTAAGGGGGCCAACGTCCTGACTTTC. Translated, it reads CASSLTAKGANVLTF.